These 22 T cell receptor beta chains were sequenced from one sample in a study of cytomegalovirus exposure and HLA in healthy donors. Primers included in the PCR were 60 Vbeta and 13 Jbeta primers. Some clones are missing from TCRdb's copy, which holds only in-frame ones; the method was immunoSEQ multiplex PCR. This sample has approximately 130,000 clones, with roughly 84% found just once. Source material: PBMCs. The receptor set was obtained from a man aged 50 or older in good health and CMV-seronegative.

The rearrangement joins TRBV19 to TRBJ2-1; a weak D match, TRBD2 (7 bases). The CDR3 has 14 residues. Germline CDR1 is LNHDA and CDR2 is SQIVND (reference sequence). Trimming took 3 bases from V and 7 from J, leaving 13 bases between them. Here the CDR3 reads CASSMRGPGNEQFF. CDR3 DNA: TGTGCCAGTAGTATGCGGGGGCCCGGAAATGAGCAGTTCTTC.

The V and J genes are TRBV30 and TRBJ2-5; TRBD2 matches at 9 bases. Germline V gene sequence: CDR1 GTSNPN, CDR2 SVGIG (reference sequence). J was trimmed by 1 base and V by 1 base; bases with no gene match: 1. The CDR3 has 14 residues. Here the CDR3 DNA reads TGTGCCTGGAGTGGCGGGGGGGCCCAAGAGACCCAGTACTTC. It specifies CAWSGGGAQETQYF.

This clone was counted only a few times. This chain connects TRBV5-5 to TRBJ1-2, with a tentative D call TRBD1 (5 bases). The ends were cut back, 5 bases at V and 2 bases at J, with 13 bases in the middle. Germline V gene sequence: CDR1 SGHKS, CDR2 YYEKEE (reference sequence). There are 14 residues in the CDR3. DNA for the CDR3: TGTGCCAGCAGTTTTGGTGACAGAAACTATGGCTACACCTTC. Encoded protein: CASSFGDRNYGYTF.

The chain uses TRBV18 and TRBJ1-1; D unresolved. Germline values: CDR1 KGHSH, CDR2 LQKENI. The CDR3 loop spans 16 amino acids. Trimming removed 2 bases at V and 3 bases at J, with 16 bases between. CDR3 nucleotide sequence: TGTGCCAGCTCACCATTCAGGAAAGACATTGACACTGAAGCTTTCTTT. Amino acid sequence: CASSPFRKDIDTEAFF.

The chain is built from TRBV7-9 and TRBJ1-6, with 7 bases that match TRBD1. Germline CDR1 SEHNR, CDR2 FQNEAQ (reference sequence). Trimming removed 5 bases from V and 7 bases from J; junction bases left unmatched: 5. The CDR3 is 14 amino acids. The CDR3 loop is CASSPGQQNSPLHF. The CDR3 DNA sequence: TGTGCCAGCAGCCCGGGACAGCAAAATTCACCCCTCCACTTT.

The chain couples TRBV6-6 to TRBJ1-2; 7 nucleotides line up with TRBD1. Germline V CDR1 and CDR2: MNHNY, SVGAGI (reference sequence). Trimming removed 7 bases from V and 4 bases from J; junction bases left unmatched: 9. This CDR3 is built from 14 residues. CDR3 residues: CASTPGQDRYGYTF. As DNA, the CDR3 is TGTGCCAGCACCCCCGGACAGGACCGCTATGGCTACACCTTC.

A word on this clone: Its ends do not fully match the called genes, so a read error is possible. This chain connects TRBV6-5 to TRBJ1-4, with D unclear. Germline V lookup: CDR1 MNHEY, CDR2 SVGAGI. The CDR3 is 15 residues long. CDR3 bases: TGTGCCAGCAGTTTGGGCTCCCGGTCTAACGAAAAACTGTTTTTT. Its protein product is CASSLGSRSNEKLFF.

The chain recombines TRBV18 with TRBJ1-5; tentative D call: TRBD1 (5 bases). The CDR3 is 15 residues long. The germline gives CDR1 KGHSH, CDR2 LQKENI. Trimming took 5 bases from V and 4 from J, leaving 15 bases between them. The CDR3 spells CASSGGSGANQPQHF. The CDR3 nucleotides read TGTGCCAGCTCAGGGGGGTCCGGGGCGAATCAGCCCCAGCATTTT.

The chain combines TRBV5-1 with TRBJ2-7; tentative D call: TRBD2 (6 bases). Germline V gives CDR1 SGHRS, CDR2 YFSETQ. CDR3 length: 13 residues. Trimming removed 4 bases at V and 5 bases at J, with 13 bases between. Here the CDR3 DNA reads TGCGCCAGCAGCCTCGGGGGACCCGACGAGCAGTACTTC. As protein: CASSLGGPDEQYF.

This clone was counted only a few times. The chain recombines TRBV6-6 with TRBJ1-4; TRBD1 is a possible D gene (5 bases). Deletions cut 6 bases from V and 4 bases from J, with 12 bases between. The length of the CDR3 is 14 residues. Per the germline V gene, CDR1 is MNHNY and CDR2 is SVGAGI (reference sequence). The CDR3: CASRGQEINEKLFF. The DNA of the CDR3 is TGTGCCAGCAGGGGGCAGGAGATTAATGAAAAACTGTTTTTT.

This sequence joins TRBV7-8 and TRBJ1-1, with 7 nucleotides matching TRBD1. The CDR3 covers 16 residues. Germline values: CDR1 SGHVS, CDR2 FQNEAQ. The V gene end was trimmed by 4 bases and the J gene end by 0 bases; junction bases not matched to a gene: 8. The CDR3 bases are TGTGCCAGCAGCTATACCAGGGGGTTGATGAACACTGAAGCTTTCTTT. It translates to CASSYTRGLMNTEAFF.

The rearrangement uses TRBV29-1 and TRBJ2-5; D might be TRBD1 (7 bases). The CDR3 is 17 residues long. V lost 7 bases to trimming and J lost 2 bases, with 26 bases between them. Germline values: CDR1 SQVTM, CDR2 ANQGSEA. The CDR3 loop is CSAGGGQALGIQETQYF. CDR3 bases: TGCAGCGCCGGGGGAGGACAGGCCCTAGGTATACAAGAGACCCAGTACTTC.

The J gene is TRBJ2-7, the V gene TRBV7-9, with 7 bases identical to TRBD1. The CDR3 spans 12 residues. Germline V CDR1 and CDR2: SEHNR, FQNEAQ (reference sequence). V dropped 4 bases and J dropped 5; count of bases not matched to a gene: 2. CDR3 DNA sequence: TGTGCCAGCAGCTGGGACAGCCACGAGCAGTACTTC. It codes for CASSWDSHEQYF.

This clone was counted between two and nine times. CDR3 in amino acids: CASSLDRRQGEQYF. The CDR3, as DNA: TGTGCCAGCAGCTTAGACCGGCGGCAGGGCGAGCAGTACTTC. V gene TRBV11-3 combines with J gene TRBJ2-7, with D tentatively TRBD1 (5 bases). CDR3 length: 14 amino acids. The germline CDR1 and CDR2 sequences are SGHNT and YENEEA. V gave up 0 bases and J gave up 6 bases, with 12 bases separating them.

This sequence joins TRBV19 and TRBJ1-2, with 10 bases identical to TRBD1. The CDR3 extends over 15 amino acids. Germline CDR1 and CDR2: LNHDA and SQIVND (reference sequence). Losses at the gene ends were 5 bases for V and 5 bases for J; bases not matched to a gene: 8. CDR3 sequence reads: CASSPQWGQGYGYTF. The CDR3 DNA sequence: TGTGCCAGTAGTCCCCAATGGGGACAGGGGTATGGCTACACCTTC.

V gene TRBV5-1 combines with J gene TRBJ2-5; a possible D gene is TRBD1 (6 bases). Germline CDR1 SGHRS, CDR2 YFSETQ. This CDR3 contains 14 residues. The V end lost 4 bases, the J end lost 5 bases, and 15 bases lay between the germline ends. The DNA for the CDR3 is TGCGCCAGCAGCCCCCCCTGGGGGCGGGAGACCCAGTACTTC. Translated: CASSPPWGRETQYF. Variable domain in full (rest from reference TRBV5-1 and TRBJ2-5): KAGVTQTPRYLIKTRGQQVTLSCSPISGHRSVSWYQQTPGQGLQFLFEYFSETQRNKGNFPGRFSGRQFSNSRSEMNVSTLELGDSALYLCASSPPWGRETQYFGPGTRLLVL.

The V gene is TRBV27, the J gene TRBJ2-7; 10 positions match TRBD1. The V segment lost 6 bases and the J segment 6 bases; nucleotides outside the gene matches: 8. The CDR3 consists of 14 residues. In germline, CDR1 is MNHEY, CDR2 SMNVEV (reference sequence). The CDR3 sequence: CASSPGTGVGEQYF. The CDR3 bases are TGTGCCAGCAGCCCCGGGACAGGGGTGGGCGAGCAGTACTTC.

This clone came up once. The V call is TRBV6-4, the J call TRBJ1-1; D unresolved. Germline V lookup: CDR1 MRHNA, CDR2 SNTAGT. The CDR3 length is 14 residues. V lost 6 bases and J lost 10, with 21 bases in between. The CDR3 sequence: CASSGASWYAGAFF. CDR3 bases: TGTGCCAGCAGCGGAGCCTCCTGGTATGCCGGAGCTTTCTTT.

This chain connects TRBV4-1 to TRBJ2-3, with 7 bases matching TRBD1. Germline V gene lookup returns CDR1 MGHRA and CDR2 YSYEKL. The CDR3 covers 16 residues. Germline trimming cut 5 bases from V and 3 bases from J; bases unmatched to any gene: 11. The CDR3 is CASSKRTGRITDTQYF. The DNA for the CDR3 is TGCGCCAGCAGCAAGAGGACAGGTCGAATAACAGATACGCAGTATTTT.

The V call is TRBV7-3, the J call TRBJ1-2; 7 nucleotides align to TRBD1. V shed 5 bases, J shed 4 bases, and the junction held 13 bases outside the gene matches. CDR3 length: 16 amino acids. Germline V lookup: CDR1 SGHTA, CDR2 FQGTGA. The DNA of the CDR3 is TGTGCCAGCAGCGAAGGTCCCGCCGGGACAGCCTATGGCTACACCTTC. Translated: CASSEGPAGTAYGYTF.

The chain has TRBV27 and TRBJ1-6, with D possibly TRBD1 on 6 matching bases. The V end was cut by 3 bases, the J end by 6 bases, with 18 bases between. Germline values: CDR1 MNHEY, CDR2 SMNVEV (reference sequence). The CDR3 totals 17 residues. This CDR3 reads CASSFRLPQGRNSPLHF. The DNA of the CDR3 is TGTGCCAGCAGTTTTCGCTTACCACAGGGACGTAATTCACCCCTCCACTTT.

CDR3 sequence: CASSPGEDTQYF. CDR3 DNA sequence: TGTGCCAGCAGCCCAGGGGAGGATACGCAGTATTTT. The chain carries TRBV5-4 and TRBJ2-3, with D possibly matching TRBD1 (6 bases). The CDR3 loop spans 12 amino acids. V lost 4 bases and J 6 bases, leaving 9 bases between the germline ends. Looked up from germline, CDR1 is SGHNT and CDR2 is YYREEE (reference sequence).